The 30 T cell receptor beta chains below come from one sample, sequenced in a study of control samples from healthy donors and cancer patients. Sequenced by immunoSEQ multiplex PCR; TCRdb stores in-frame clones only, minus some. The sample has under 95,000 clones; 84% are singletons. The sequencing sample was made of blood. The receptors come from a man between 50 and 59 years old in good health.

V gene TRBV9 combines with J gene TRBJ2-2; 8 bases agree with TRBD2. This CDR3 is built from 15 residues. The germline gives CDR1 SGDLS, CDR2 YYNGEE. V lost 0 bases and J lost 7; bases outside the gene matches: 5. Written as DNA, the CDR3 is TGTGCCAGCAGCGTAGCTAGCGGGCGTTTCGGGGAGCTGTTTTTT. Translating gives CASSVASGRFGELFF. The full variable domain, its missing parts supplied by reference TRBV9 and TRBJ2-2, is DSGVTQTPKHLITATGQRVTLRCSPRSGDLSVYWYQQSLDQGLQFLIQYYNGEERAKGNILERFSAQQFPDLHSELNLSSLELGDSALYFCASSVASGRFGELFFGEGSRLTVL.

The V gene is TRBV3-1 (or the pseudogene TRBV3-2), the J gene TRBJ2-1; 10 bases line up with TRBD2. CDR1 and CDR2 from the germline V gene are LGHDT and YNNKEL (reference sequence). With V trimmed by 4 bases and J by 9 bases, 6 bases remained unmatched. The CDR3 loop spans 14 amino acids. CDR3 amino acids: CASSLAGGRGEQFF. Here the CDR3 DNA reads TGTGCCAGCAGCCTAGCGGGAGGCCGTGGTGAGCAGTTCTTC.

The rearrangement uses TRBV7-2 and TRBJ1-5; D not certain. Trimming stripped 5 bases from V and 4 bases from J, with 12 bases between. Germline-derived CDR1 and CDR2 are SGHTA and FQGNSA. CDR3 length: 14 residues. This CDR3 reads CASSIRRSNQPQHF. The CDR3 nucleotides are TGTGCCAGCAGCATCAGACGGAGTAATCAGCCCCAGCATTTT.

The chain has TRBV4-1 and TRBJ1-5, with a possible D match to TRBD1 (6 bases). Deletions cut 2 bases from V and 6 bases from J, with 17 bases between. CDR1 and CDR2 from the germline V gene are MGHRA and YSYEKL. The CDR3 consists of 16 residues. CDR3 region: CASSQRELQGPQPQHF. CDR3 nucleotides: TGCGCCAGCAGCCAAAGAGAATTACAGGGACCTCAGCCCCAGCATTTT.

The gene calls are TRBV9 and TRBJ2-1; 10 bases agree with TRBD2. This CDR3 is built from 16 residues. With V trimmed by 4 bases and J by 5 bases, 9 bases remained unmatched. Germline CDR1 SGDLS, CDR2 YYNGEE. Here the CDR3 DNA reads TGTGCCAGCAGCCCTATAGGACTAGCGGATGACAATGAGCAGTTCTTC. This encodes CASSPIGLADDNEQFF.

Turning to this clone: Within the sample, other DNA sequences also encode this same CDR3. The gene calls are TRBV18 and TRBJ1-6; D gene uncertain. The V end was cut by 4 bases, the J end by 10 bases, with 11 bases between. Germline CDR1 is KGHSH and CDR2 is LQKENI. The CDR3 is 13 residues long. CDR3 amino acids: CASSLRTESPLHF. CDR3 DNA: TGTGCCAGCTCACTGCGGACGGAGTCACCCCTCCACTTT. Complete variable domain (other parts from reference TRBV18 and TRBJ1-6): NAGVMQNPRHLVRRRGQEARLRCSPMKGHSHVYWYRQLPEEGLKFMVYLQKENIIDESGMPKERFSAEFPKEGPSILRIQQVVRGDSAAYFCASSLRTESPLHFGNGTRLTVT.

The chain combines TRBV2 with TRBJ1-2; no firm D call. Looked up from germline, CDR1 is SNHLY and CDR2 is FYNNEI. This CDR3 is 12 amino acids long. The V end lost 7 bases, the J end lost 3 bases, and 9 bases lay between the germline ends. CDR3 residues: CASNRNYYGYTF. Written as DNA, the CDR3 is TGTGCCAGCAATCGGAACTACTATGGCTACACCTTC.

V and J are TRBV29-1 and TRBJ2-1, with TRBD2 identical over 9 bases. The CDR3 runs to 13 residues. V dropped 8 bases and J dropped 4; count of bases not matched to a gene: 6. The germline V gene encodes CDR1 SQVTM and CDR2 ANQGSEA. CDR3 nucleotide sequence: TGCAGCTCTGGCGGGGGGGCTTACAATGAGCAGTTCTTC. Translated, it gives CSSGGGAYNEQFF.

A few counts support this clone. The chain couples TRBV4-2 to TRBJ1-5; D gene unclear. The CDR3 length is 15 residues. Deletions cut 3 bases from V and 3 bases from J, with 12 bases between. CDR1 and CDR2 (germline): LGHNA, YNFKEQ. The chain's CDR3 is CASSQRGMVNQPQHF. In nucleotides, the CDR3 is TGTGCCAGCAGCCAGCGGGGAATGGTCAATCAGCCCCAGCATTTT.

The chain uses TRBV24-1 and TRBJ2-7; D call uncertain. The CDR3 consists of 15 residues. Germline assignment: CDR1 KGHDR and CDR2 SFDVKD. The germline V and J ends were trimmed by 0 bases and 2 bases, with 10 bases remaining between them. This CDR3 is CATSDLRAPTYEQYF. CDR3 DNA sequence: TGTGCCACCAGTGATTTGCGGGCTCCTACCTACGAGCAGTACTTC.

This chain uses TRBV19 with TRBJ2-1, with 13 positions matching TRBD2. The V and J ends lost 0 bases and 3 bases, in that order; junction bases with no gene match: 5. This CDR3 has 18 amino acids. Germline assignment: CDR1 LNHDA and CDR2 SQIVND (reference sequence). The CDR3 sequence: CASSIERTSGSYYNEQFF. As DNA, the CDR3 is TGTGCCAGTAGTATAGAAAGGACTAGCGGGAGTTACTACAATGAGCAGTTCTTC.

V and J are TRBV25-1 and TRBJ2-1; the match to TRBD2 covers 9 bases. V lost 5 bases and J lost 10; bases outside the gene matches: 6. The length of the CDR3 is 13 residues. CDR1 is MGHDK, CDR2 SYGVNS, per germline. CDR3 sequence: CASSSIAGEEQFF. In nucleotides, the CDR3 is TGTGCCAGCAGTTCCATAGCGGGGGAGGAGCAGTTCTTC.

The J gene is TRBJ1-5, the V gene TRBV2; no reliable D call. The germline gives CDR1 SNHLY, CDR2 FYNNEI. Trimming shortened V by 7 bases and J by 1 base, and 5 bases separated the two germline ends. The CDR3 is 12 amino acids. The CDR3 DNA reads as TGTGCCAGCAAGACCAGCAATCAGCCCCAGCATTTT. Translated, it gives CASKTSNQPQHF. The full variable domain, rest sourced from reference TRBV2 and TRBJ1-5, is EPEVTQTPSHQVTQMGQEVILRCVPISNHLYFYWYRQILGQKVEFLVSFYNNEISEKSEIFDDQFSVERPDGSNFTLKIRSTKLEDSAMYFCASKTSNQPQHFGDGTRLSIL.

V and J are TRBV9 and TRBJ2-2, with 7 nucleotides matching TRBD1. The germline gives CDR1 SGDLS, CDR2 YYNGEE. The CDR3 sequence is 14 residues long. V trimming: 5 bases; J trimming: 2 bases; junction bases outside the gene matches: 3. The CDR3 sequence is CASRDRVNTGELFF. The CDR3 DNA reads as TGTGCCAGCAGAGACAGGGTCAACACCGGGGAGCTGTTTTTT.

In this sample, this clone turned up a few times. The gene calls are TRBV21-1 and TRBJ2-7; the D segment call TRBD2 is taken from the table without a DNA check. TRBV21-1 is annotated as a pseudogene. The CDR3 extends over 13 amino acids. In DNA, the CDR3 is TGTGCCAGCACCGCGGCCGCGGGGTACGAGCAGTACTTC. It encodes CASTAAAGYEQYF.

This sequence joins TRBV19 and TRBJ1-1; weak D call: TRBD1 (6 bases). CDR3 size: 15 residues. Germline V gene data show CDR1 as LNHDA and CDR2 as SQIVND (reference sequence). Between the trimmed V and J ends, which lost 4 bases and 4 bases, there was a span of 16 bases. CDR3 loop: CASSTRRGAGTEAFF. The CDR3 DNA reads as TGTGCCAGTAGTACCAGGAGGGGGGCTGGCACTGAAGCTTTCTTT. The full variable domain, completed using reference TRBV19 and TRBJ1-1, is DGGITQSPKYLFRKEGQNVTLSCEQNLNHDAMYWYRQDPGQGLRLIYYSQIVNDFQKGDIAEGYSVSREKKESFPLTVTSAQKNPTAFYLCASSTRRGAGTEAFFGQGTRLTVV.

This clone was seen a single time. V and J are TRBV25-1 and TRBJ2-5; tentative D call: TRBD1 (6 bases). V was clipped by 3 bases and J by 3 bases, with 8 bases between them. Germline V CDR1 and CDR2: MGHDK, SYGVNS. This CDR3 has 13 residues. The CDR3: CASSDGGEETQYF. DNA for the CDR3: TGTGCCAGCAGTGATGGGGGCGAAGAGACCCAGTACTTC.

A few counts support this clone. CDR3 sequence: CASRDEEGASGELFF. CDR3 bases: TGTGCCAGCAGGGATGAGGAGGGGGCGAGCGGGGAGCTGTTTTTT. This sequence joins TRBV5-4 and TRBJ2-2, with D possibly TRBD1 on 7 matching bases. The CDR3 contains 15 residues. Trimming removed 5 bases at V and 7 bases at J, with 18 bases between. Per the germline V gene, CDR1 is SGHNT and CDR2 is YYREEE (reference sequence).

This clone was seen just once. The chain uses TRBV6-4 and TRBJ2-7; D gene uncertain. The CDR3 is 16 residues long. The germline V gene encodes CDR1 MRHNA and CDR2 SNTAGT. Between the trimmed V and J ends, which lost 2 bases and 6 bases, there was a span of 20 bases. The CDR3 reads CASSDQVRLGLAEQYF. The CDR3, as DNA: TGTGCCAGCAGTGACCAGGTCCGCTTGGGTCTGGCCGAGCAGTACTTC.

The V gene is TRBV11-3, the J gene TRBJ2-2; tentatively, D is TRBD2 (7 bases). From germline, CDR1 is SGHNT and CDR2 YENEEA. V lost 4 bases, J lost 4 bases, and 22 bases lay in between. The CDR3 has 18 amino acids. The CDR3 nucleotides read TGTGCCAGCAGCTCCCACCCATTAGGGGGGGCAGGCACCGGGGAGCTGTTTTTT. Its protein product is CASSSHPLGGAGTGELFF.

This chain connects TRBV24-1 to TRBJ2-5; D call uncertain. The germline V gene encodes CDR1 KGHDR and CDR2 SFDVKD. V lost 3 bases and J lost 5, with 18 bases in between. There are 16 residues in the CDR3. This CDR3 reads CATSDPGELPLETQYF. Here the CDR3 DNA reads TGTGCCACCAGTGATCCTGGGGAACTTCCCCTGGAGACCCAGTACTTC.

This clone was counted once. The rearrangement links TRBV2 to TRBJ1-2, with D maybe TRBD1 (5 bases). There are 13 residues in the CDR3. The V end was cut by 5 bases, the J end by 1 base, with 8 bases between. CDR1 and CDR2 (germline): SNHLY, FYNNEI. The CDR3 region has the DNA TGTGCCAGCAGTCCCGACAGTAACTATGGCTACACCTTC. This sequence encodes CASSPDSNYGYTF.

CDR3 in amino acids: CASSLGVQGRGTDTQYF. CDR3 sequence (DNA): TGTGCCAGCAGCTTAGGAGTGCAGGGGAGGGGCACAGATACGCAGTATTTT. The genes are TRBV11-2 and TRBJ2-3; TRBD2 is a possible D gene (7 bases). The CDR3 is 17 amino acids. Per germline, CDR1 SGHAT and CDR2 FQNNGV. V was shortened by 1 base and J by 1 base, with 15 bases between the two germline ends.

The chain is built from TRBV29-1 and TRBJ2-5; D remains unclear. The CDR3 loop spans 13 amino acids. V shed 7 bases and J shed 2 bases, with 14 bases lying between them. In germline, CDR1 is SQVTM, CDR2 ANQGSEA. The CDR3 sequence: CSGDGGVQETQYF. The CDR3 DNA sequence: TGCAGCGGTGACGGTGGGGTTCAAGAGACCCAGTACTTC.

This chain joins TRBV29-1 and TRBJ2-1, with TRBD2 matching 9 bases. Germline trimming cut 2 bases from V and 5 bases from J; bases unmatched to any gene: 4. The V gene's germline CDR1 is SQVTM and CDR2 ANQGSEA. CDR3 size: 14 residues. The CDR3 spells CSVERLAGNNEQFF. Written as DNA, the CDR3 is TGCAGCGTTGAAAGGCTAGCGGGAAACAATGAGCAGTTCTTC.

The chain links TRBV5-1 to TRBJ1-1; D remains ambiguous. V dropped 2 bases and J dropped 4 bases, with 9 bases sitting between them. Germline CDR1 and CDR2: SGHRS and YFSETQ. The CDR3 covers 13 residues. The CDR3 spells CASSFEGFTEAFF. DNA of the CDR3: TGCGCCAGCAGCTTCGAGGGCTTCACTGAAGCTTTCTTT.

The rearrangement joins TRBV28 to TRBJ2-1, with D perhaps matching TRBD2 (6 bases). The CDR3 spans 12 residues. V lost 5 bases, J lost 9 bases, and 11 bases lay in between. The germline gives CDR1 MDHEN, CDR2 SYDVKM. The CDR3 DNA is TGTGCCAGCAGTCAGACTAGACTTGAGCAGTTCTTC. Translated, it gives CASSQTRLEQFF.

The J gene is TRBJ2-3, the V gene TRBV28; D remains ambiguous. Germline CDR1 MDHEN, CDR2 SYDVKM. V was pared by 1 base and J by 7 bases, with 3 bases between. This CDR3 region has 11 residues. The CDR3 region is CASSLYNTQYF. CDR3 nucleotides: TGTGCCAGCAGTTTATACAATACGCAGTATTTT.

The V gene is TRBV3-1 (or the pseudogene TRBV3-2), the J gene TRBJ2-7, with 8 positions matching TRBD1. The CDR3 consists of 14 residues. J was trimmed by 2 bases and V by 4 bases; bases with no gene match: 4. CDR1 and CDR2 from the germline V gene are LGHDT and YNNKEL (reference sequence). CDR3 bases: TGTGCCAGCAGCCCTGGGACAGGACCCTACGAGCAGTACTTC. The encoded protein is CASSPGTGPYEQYF.

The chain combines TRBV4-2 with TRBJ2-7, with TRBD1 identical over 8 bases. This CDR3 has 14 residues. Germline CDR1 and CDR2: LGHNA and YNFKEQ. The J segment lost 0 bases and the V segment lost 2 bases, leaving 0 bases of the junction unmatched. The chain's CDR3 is CASSQTGGSYEQYF. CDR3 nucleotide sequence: TGTGCCAGCAGCCAAACAGGGGGCTCCTACGAGCAGTACTTC.